This T cell receptor beta chain was sequenced in a study of blood T cell repertoires in COVID-19. The junction had 10 bases not matched to a gene; V was cut back by 2 bases and J by 3 bases. Germline-derived CDR1 and CDR2 are SGHAT and FQNNGV. This CDR3 contains 18 residues. As originally analysed: Counts of nucleated cells, estimated from reference gene primer amplification, were obtained. Measured with immunoSEQ multiplex PCR; TCRdb has only the in-frame clones, and not every one. V and J calls and clone size follow that table, whereas D and trimming were derived from the DNA. The repertoire holds 55,000 to 65,000 clones, roughly 83% seen once, with roughly 10% in the top ten.

This TCR came from a man aged 25-45 years with COVID-19, enrolled during active disease. The J gene is TRBJ2-3, the V gene TRBV11-2, with 11 bases aligning to TRBD2. The specimen sequenced was peripheral blood. CDR3 coding DNA: TGTGCCAGCAGCTTATTTAGCCGGGCTAGCGGGAGGACAGATACGCAGTATTTT. Translating it yields CASSLFSRASGRTDTQYF. Variable domain in full (rest from reference TRBV11-2 and TRBJ2-3): EAGVAQSPRYKIIEKRQSVAFWCNPISGHATLYWYQQILGQGPKLLIQFQNNGVVDDSQLPKDRFSAERLKGVDSTLKIQPAKLEDSAVYLCASSLFSRASGRTDTQYFGPGTRLTVL.